The 13 T cell receptor beta chains reported below all come from one sample, sequenced in a study of blood T cells in healthy people across ages. PCR was performed a second time for about 7 to 11 cycles using a sample-barcoded 5' primer and a J-beta primer mix. TCRdb re-derived calls from the 5' RACE reads in MiXCR, one entry per CDR3 protein. Counted here are more than 650,000 distinct CDR3 sequences, roughly 50% occurring once; the ten biggest clones make up 40% to 50%. The sequenced material came from blood. The receptors derive from an elderly man in good health.

The sample holds a few counts of this clonotype. J is TRBJ2-1 and V is TRBV7-9; 10 positions match TRBD1. J lost 2 bases, V lost 1 base, and 11 bases had no gene match. Germline V gene sequence: CDR1 SEHNR, CDR2 FQNEAQ (reference sequence). There are 19 residues in the CDR3. The CDR3 DNA is TGTGCCAGCAGCTTAGGGGCGGGGACAGGGGTCTCCCCCTACAATGAGCAGTTCTTC. The encoded protein is CASSLGAGTGVSPYNEQFF.

This clonotype occurred a few times. The gene calls are TRBV5-1 and TRBJ2-4; weak D call: TRBD2 (5 bases). Germline V lookup: CDR1 SGHRS, CDR2 YFSETQ. The CDR3 has 15 amino acids. V lost 4 bases and J 5 bases, leaving 16 bases between the germline ends. CDR3: CASSIAPGSENIQYF. The CDR3 nucleotides are TGCGCCAGCAGCATCGCTCCGGGATCCGAAAACATTCAGTACTTC.

The chain has TRBV28 and TRBJ2-1; 8 positions agree with TRBD2. Germline values: CDR1 MDHEN, CDR2 SYDVKM. Trimming removed 6 bases from V and 4 bases from J; junction bases left unmatched: 8. The CDR3 spans 15 residues. The CDR3 DNA is TGTGCCAGCAGCGCCCCCGGGACTAGTTACAATGAGCAGTTCTTC. This translates into CASSAPGTSYNEQFF. The variable domain in full, completed from reference TRBV28 and TRBJ2-1, reads DVKVTQSSRYLVKRTGEKVFLECVQDMDHENMFWYRQDPGLGLRLIYFSYDVKMKEKGDIPEGYSVSREKKERFSLILESASTNQTSMYLCASSAPGTSYNEQFFGPGTRLTVL.

The chain combines TRBV7-9 with TRBJ1-4, with 7 positions matching TRBD1. This CDR3 region has 15 residues. Germline V gene data show CDR1 as SEHNR and CDR2 as FQNEAQ (reference sequence). The J segment lost 0 bases and the V segment lost 8 bases, leaving 6 bases of the junction unmatched. The CDR3 sequence is CASEGTETTNEKLFF. The CDR3 bases are TGTGCCAGCGAGGGGACAGAAACAACTAATGAAAAACTGTTTTTT.

The chain is built from TRBV24-1 and TRBJ2-5; TRBD1 aligns across 10 bases. This CDR3 is built from 15 residues. Germline trimming cut 3 bases from V and 2 bases from J; bases unmatched to any gene: 2. Looked up from germline, CDR1 is KGHDR and CDR2 is SFDVKD. The CDR3 DNA sequence: TGTGCCACCAGTGATCAGGACAGGGGGCAAGAGACCCAGTACTTC. Translation: CATSDQDRGQETQYF.

The V call is TRBV12-5, the J call TRBJ1-1; D gene unclear. Germline CDR1 and CDR2: LGHNT and FRNRAP. Trimming stripped 7 bases from V and 0 bases from J, with 6 bases between. The CDR3 is 12 residues long. CDR3 amino acids: CASAAVNTEAFF. CDR3 bases: TGTGCTAGTGCCGCGGTGAACACTGAAGCTTTCTTT.

In DNA, the CDR3 is TGTGCCACCAGTGATTCCAGGCACTCCTACAATGAGCAGTACTTC. Encoded protein: CATSDSRHSYNEQYF. V usage is TRBV24-1 and J usage is TRBJ2-1; D gene unclear. The assigned J gene may be wrong: the sequence end matches TRBJ2-7 better. There are 15 residues in the CDR3. Germline V gives CDR1 KGHDR, CDR2 SFDVKD.

The rearrangement uses TRBV4-2 and TRBJ2-7; D tentatively reads TRBD1 or TRBD2 (7 bases each). This CDR3 is 15 amino acids long. In germline, CDR1 is LGHNA, CDR2 YNFKEQ. V lost 2 bases to trimming and J lost 5 bases, with 16 bases between them. The CDR3 sequence: CASSQPQTGRDEQYF. CDR3 bases: TGTGCCAGCAGCCAACCCCAGACAGGGAGGGACGAGCAGTACTTC.

This clonotype came up a few times. This chain connects TRBV29-1 to TRBJ2-5, with 7 bases matching TRBD1. CDR3 size: 12 residues. V lost 4 bases, J lost 5 bases, and 4 bases stayed unmatched. The germline CDR1 and CDR2 sequences are SQVTM and ANQGSEA. The CDR3 DNA sequence: TGCAGCGTTGCAAGGGGGCCTGAGACCCAGTACTTC. Its translation is CSVARGPETQYF.

The chain couples TRBV27 to TRBJ2-5; 8 nucleotides match TRBD2. The J call is doubtful: the DNA matches TRBJ2-7 better. Germline V lookup: CDR1 MNHEY, CDR2 SMNVEV (reference sequence). The CDR3 has 16 amino acids. The CDR3, as DNA: TGTGCCAGCAGTTTGGGGAGTAGCGGGACGACCTACGAGCAGTACTTC. Translation gives CASSLGSSGTTYEQYF.

This clonotype has more than one count but fewer than ten. This rearrangement joins TRBV5-5 to TRBJ2-1; D unresolved. Germline V gene data show CDR1 as SGHKS and CDR2 as YYEKEE (reference sequence). The CDR3 covers 14 residues. V lost 2 bases to trimming and J lost 6 bases, with 12 bases between them. The CDR3 region is CASSLMATTNEQFF. DNA of the CDR3: TGTGCCAGCAGCTTAATGGCTACCACCAATGAGCAGTTCTTC.

The chain couples TRBV5-1 to TRBJ2-7, with TRBD2 matching over 9 bases. Per the germline V gene, CDR1 is SGHRS and CDR2 is YFSETQ. The CDR3 sequence is 16 residues long. The ends lost 4 bases at V and 5 bases at J; junction bases unmatched: 13. The CDR3 spells CASSTEGTSFGNEQYF. The CDR3 region has the DNA TGCGCCAGCAGCACCGAGGGGACTAGCTTCGGAAACGAGCAGTACTTC.

The rearrangement links TRBV7-9 to TRBJ2-1; 8 nucleotides agree with TRBD2. The ends lost 3 bases at V and 4 bases at J; junction bases unmatched: 5. Germline CDR1 reads SEHNR; CDR2 reads FQNEAQ (reference sequence). This CDR3 has 15 amino acids. The CDR3 DNA follows: TGTGCCAGCAGCTTTCGACTAGCGCGGTACAATGAGCAGTTCTTC. Its protein is CASSFRLARYNEQFF.